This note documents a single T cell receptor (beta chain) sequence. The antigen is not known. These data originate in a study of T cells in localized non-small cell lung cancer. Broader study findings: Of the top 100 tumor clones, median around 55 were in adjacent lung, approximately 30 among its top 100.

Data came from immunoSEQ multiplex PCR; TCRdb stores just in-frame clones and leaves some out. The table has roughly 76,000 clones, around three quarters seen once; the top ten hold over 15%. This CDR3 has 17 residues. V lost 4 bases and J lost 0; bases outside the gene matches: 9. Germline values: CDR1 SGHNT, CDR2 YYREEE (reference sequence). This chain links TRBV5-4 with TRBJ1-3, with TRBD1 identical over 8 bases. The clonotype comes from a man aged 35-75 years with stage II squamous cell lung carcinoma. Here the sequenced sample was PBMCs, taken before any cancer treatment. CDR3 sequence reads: CASSPRQGSLSGNTIYF. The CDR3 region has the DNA TGTGCCAGCAGCCCAAGACAGGGGTCGCTCTCTGGAAACACCATATATTTT. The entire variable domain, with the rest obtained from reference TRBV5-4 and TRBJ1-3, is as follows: ETGVTQSPTHLIKTRGQQVTLRCSSQSGHNTVSWYQQALGQGPQFIFQYYREEENGRGNFPPRFSGLQFPNYSSELNVNALELDDSALYLCASSPRQGSLSGNTIYFGEGSWLTVV.